This T cell receptor (beta chain) was recovered during a study of shared clonotypes between healthy human individuals. This clone was seen just once. Its target is unknown. The repertoire was sequenced with immunoSEQ multiplex PCR; TCRdb's copy has only in-frame clones and lacks some. Of 2,500,000 or so clones detected, approximately 93% appear once; the ten largest clones hold roughly 0.39%. Study results and limitations: Only blood samples were collected, and tissue repertoires likely differ. Larger estimated richness was generally seen in naive subsets than in memory subsets. Expectations were that clonotype sharing among donors would be affected by sequencing depth.

Sequences were obtained from naive CD4+ T cells from PBMCs. Subset described: CD45RA+ positively selected. The sequence came from a man between 18 and 35 years old in good health. Some clones in this sample may be carry-over from other donors' samples.

The CDR3 DNA reads TGTGCCAGCAGCGTAGGTATCCTCACGAACACCGGGGAGCTGTTTTTT. It codes for CASSVGILTNTGELFF. This sequence joins TRBV9 and TRBJ2-2, with unresolved D. This CDR3 comprises 16 residues. With 0 bases removed from V and 0 bases from J, the gap between germline ends came to 9 bases. Germline CDR1 reads SGDLS; CDR2 reads YYNGEE. The whole variable domain, filled in from reference TRBV9 and TRBJ2-2, reads DSGVTQTPKHLITATGQRVTLRCSPRSGDLSVYWYQQSLDQGLQFLIQYYNGEERAKGNILERFSAQQFPDLHSELNLSSLELGDSALYFCASSVGILTNTGELFFGEGSRLTVL.